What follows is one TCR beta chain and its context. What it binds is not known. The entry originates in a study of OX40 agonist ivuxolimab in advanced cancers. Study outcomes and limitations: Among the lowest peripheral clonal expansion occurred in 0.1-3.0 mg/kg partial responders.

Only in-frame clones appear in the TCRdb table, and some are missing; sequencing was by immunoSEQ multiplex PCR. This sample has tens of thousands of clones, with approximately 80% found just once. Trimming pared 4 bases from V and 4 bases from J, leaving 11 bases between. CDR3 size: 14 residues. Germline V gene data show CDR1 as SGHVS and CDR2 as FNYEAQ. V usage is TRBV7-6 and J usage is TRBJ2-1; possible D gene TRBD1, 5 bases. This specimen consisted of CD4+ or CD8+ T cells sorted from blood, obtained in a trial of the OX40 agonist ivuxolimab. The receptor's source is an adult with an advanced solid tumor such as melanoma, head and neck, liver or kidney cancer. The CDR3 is CASSSRQTYNEQFF. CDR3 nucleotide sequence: TGTGCCAGCAGCTCCCGACAGACTTACAATGAGCAGTTCTTC.